Many counts were recorded for the clone carrying this T cell receptor beta chain. TCRdb recomputed calls from the RACE reads with MiXCR, one row per CDR3 protein. In the table there are approximately 400,000 distinct CDR3 sequences, approximately 5.1% of which are singletons. Germline V lookup: CDR1 MNHEY, CDR2 SVGAGI. The CDR3 has 18 residues. The V gene lost 0 bases and the J gene lost 7 bases, with 21 bases spanning the gap. Documented time point: pre-sensitization, week 0. Treatment given: therapeutic diphenylcyclopropenone sensitization with weekly scalp DPC. The data belong to a study of human T cells and chemical hapten exposure. Looking at the study overall: The study enrolled mostly female patients with alopecia areata, totalis or universalis.

This receptor was taken from a woman aged 50 to 60 with alopecia areata. Some clones in this sample may be carry-over from other donors' samples. V is TRBV6-5 and J is TRBJ2-2; D gene ambiguous. Source: whole blood, taken in connection with sensitization to the hapten diphenylcyclopropenone (DPC). CDR3 sequence reads: CASSYSIVGKRALGELFF. The CDR3 region has the DNA TGTGCCAGCAGTTACTCGATCGTGGGGAAAAGAGCACTCGGGGAGCTGTTTTTT.